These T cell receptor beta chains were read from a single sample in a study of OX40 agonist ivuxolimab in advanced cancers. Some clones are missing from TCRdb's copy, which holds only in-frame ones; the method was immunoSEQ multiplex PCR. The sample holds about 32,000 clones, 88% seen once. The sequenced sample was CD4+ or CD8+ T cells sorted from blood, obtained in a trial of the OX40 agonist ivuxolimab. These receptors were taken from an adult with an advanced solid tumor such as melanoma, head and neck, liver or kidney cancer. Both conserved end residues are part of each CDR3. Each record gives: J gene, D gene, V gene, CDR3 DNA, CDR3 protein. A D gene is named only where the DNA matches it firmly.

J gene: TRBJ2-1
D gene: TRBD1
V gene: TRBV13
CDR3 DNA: TGTGCCAGCAGCTTGGGAGACAGGGCCTACAATGAGCAGTTCTTC
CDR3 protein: CASSLGDRAYNEQFF

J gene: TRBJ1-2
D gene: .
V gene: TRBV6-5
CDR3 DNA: TGTGCCAGCAGTTACTCGCGGGGGTATGGCTACACCTTC
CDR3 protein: CASSYSRGYGYTF

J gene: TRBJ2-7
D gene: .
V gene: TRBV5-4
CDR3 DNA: TGTGCCAGCAGCCAAAGAGGACAGTCCGACTACGAGCAGTACTTC
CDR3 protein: CASSQRGQSDYEQYF

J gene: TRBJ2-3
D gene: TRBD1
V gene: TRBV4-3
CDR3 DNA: TGCGCCAGCAGCCAAGATCGGAACAGGGGTATAGATACGCAGTATTTT
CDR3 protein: CASSQDRNRGIDTQYF

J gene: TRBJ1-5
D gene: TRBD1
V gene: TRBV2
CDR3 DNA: TGTGCCAGCAGTCCCCCGGACAGGGTGAATCAGCCCCAGCATTTT
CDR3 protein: CASSPPDRVNQPQHF

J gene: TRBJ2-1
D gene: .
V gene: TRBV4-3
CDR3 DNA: TGCGCCAGCAGCCACTTTAGTAGGGTGGGGGCTGAGCAGTTCTTC
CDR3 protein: CASSHFSRVGAEQFF

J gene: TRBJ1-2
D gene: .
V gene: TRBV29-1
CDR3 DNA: TGCAGCGTGGGACCGACACCATATGGCTACACCTTC
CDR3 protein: CSVGPTPYGYTF

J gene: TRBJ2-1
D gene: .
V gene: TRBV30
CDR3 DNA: TGTGCCTGGAGTGTACGGACAGTTAACTACAATGAGCAGTTCTTC
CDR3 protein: CAWSVRTVNYNEQFF

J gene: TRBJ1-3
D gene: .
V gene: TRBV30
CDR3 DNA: TGTGCCTGGAGTAGCGACGGGGTTGGAAACACCATATATTTT
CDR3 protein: CAWSSDGVGNTIYF

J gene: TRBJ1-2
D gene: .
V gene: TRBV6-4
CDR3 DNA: TGTGCCAGCAGTGGAGAGGGGTACTATGGCTACACCTTC
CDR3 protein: CASSGEGYYGYTF